This TCR beta chain was captured by sequencing in a study of T cells in Graves' hyperthyroidism and ophthalmopathy. Exclusion of a patient resulted from uncontrolled infection, other autoimmune disease, pregnancy or lactation. Findings of the study overall: Ophthalmopathy got predicted by the model a median about six months before its onset. Through a model of 13 V-J features, ophthalmopathy was separated from stable hyperthyroidism.

RNA transcripts yielded amplified TCR beta CDR3 regions. The HTBI primer set served for first-round RT-PCR of the TCR CDR3. TCRdb re-analysed the multiplex PCR reads in MiXCR, keeping a single row per CDR3 protein. The repertoire holds over 650,000 distinct CDR3 sequences, with over 40% as singletons. A remark on this clonotype: The target antigen is unknown.

From germline, CDR1 is SQVTM and CDR2 ANQGSEA. The V gene end was trimmed by 3 bases and the J gene end by 6 bases; junction bases not matched to a gene: 6. The CDR3 runs 16 residues. This receptor was taken from an adult man with Graves' disease, either hyperthyroidism or ophthalmopathy (not recorded which). The sequencing input was peripheral blood or thyroid tissue (not recorded which). This chain uses TRBV29-1 with TRBJ2-2; TRBD2 aligns across 14 bases. In nucleotides, the CDR3 is TGCAGCGTTGATTTAAGGGGACTAGCGGGAGCCGGGGAGCTGTTTTTT. Translating gives CSVDLRGLAGAGELFF.